These 8 T cell receptor beta chains came from one sample sequenced in a study of T cell responses to AZD1222 COVID-19 vaccine. Assay: immunoSEQ multiplex PCR; the TCRdb copy retains only in-frame clones and omits some. The sample lists roughly 110,000 clones; less than 95% were seen once. The sequencing here drew on peripheral blood, taken 28 days after the second AZD1222 dose. These receptors all come from an adult who received the AZD1222 COVID-19 vaccine.

V is TRBV5-6 and J is TRBJ2-2, with TRBD2 matching over 11 bases. Per the germline V gene, CDR1 is SGHDT and CDR2 is YYEEEE. The CDR3 spans 16 residues. With V trimmed by 4 bases and J by 7 bases, 9 bases remained unmatched. The CDR3 here is CASSPLAGGRVGELFF. The CDR3 DNA reads TGTGCCAGCAGCCCTCTAGCGGGGGGCCGGGTCGGGGAGCTGTTTTTT.

The rearrangement links TRBV6-5 to TRBJ1-2; 9 bases match TRBD1. The trim removed 10 bases at V and 8 bases at J, leaving 11 bases unmatched. The CDR3 is 13 residues long. From germline, CDR1 is MNHEY and CDR2 SVGAGI. CDR3 loop: CATLEGQGRGYTF. CDR3 coding DNA: TGTGCCACCCTCGAAGGACAGGGGCGAGGCTACACCTTC.

The J gene is TRBJ2-2, the V gene TRBV7-2; the match to TRBD1 covers 10 bases. V dropped 0 bases and J dropped 5; count of bases not matched to a gene: 3. Germline assignment: CDR1 SGHTA and CDR2 FQGNSA. The CDR3 length is 16 residues. CDR3 nucleotides: TGTGCCAGCAGCTTAGCGGGACAGGGGTATACCGGGGAGCTGTTTTTT. This sequence encodes CASSLAGQGYTGELFF.

This clone was counted once. V gene TRBV28 combines with J gene TRBJ2-6; the D gene could be TRBD1 or TRBD2 (5 bases each). Germline-derived CDR1 and CDR2 are MDHEN and SYDVKM. This CDR3 comprises 17 residues. Trimming left V 3 bases short and J 2 bases short, with 14 bases between. The CDR3 DNA reads TGTGCCAGCAGTTTCGATATAGGGGACGCTGGGGCCAACGTCCTGACTTTC. Translating gives CASSFDIGDAGANVLTF.

The chain joins TRBV6-5 to TRBJ1-1; no definite D call. Trimming took off 4 bases at V and 1 base at J, with 7 bases between the two ends. The V gene's germline CDR1 is MNHEY and CDR2 SVGAGI. The CDR3 is made up of 13 amino acids. The CDR3 region is CASSLVGNTEAFF. CDR3 nucleotides: TGTGCCAGCAGTTTGGTTGGGAACACTGAAGCTTTCTTT.

The chain joins TRBV9 to TRBJ1-1; the D is unclear. The V end was cut by 3 bases, the J end by 10 bases, with 13 bases between. The CDR3 contains 12 residues. Germline CDR1 and CDR2: SGDLS and YYNGEE. The CDR3 DNA reads TGTGCCAGCAGCGCATGGCCTGACGGAGCTTTCTTT. This sequence encodes CASSAWPDGAFF.

The chain is built from TRBV30 and TRBJ1-5, with 7 bases that match TRBD1. Trimming cost V 2 bases and J 2 bases; bases outside gene matches: 3. Germline V CDR1 and CDR2: GTSNPN, SVGIG (reference sequence). The CDR3 covers 14 residues. The CDR3 DNA follows: TGTGCCTGGAGTTCCGGACAGGGCAATCAGCCCCAGCATTTT. Its protein product is CAWSSGQGNQPQHF. The entire variable domain, with the rest obtained from reference TRBV30 and TRBJ1-5, is as follows: SQTIHQWPATLVQPVGSPLSLECTVEGTSNPNLYWYRQAAGRGLQLLFYSVGIGQISSEVPQNLSASRPQDRQFILSSKKLLLSDSGFYLCAWSSGQGNQPQHFGDGTRLSIL.

The chain combines TRBV7-9 with TRBJ2-3, with unresolved D. This CDR3 region has 14 residues. V was clipped by 0 bases and J by 2 bases, with 6 bases between them. Germline V gene lookup returns CDR1 SEHNR and CDR2 FQNEAQ (reference sequence). The CDR3: CASSLAQATDTQYF. The CDR3 coding sequence is TGTGCCAGCAGCTTAGCGCAGGCCACAGATACGCAGTATTTT.